These T cell receptor beta chains were read from a single sample in a study of cytomegalovirus exposure and HLA in healthy donors. Profiling relied on immunoSEQ multiplex PCR, and the TCRdb table lists in-frame clones only, not all of them. The sample lists 150,000 or so clones, approximately 63% occurring once. What was sequenced was PBMCs. The receptors stem from a woman in her sixties or seventies in good health and CMV-seropositive. Each CDR3 is given with its conserved first and last residue. Fields, in order: clone size, J gene, V gene, D gene, CDR3 DNA, CDR3 protein. A D gene is named only where the DNA matches it firmly. The size entry is marked missing in some rows and otherwise reads once, few, many or a size class.

>few|TRBJ2-5|TRBV7-7|TRBD2
TGTGCCAGCAGCCCCGGGACTAGCGGGAGGGGAGAGACCCAGTACTTC
CASSPGTSGRGETQYF
>few|TRBJ1-4|TRBV6-1|NA
TGTGCCAGCAGTGGGCCGACTCCCCGGGGTGAAAAACTGTTTTTT
CASSGPTPRGEKLFF
>many|TRBJ1-2|TRBV28|NA
TGTGCCAGCAGGGACAGCCTGGATGATGACTACACCTTC
CASRDSLDDDYTF
>NA|TRBJ2-2|TRBV6-1|NA
TGTGCCAGCAGTGGGCACAGGGACGCCGGGGAGCTGTTTTTT
CASSGHRDAGELFF
>NA|TRBJ2-7|TRBV5-4|TRBD2
TGTGCCAGCAGCTTGGAGGGGCTAGCGGGACCCTACGAGCAGTACTTC
CASSLEGLAGPYEQYF
>NA|TRBJ1-1|TRBV6-1|TRBD1
TGTGCCAGCAGTGAACAGTCGGGACAGAAGCCTGAAGCTTTCTTT
CASSEQSGQKPEAFF
>NA|TRBJ1-1|TRBV7-9|NA
TGTGCCAGCAGCTTTGGTCATAGCAGCCCGAACACTGAAGCTTTCTTT
CASSFGHSSPNTEAFF
>few|TRBJ1-1|TRBV5-1|NA
TGCGCCAGCAGCTCGGGACAAAACACTGAAGCTTTCTTT
CASSSGQNTEAFF
>once|TRBJ2-7|TRBV6-1|TRBD1
TGTGCCAGCAGTGAGGACAGGGGACACGAGCAGTACTTC
CASSEDRGHEQYF
>few|TRBJ2-5|TRBV2|NA
TGTGCCAGCATGAGGCAGGGACTCACCCAGTACTTC
CASMRQGLTQYF
>few|TRBJ2-1|TRBV14|NA
TGTGCCAGCAGCCAAGACAGGGGTAGCCACAATGAGCAGTTCTTC
CASSQDRGSHNEQFF
>NA|TRBJ2-3|TRBV19|TRBD2
TGTGCCAGTAGTATAAGCGGGAGTAGGACAGATACGCAGTATTTT
CASSISGSRTDTQYF
>NA|TRBJ1-5|TRBV2|TRBD1
TGTGCCAGTTCGACAGGGCCCCCAAGCAATCAGCCCCAGCATTTT
CASSTGPPSNQPQHF
>NA|TRBJ2-1|TRBV5-1|NA
TGCGCCAGCAGCTTGGACAGCTACAATGAGCAGTTCTTC
CASSLDSYNEQFF
>NA|TRBJ2-1|TRBV23-1|NA
TGCGCCAGCACCCAATCCTACGGGAAAGGGTCCTACAATGAGCAGTTCTTC
CASTQSYGKGSYNEQFF
>NA|TRBJ2-4|TRBV4-1|TRBD1
TGCGCCAGCAGCCAAGCCACCCGGGACAGGGGGTCCAAAAACATTCAGTACTTC
CASSQATRDRGSKNIQYF
>NA|TRBJ1-5|TRBV9|TRBD1
TGTGCCAGCAGCGGGACAGGGGGCTTCAATCAGCCCCAGCATTTT
CASSGTGGFNQPQHF
>NA|TRBJ1-2|TRBV19|TRBD1
TGTGCCAGTAGTTCATACTCGGACAGGGTCCATGGCTACACCTTC
CASSSYSDRVHGYTF
>NA|TRBJ2-7|TRBV18|TRBD1
TGTGCCAGCTCACTAGGGACAGAGACGTACGAGCAGTACTTC
CASSLGTETYEQYF
>NA|TRBJ1-1|TRBV6-1|NA
TGTGCCAGCAGTGCACGGGAAGCAAACACTGAAGCTTTCTTT
CASSAREANTEAFF
>few|TRBJ1-1|TRBV13|NA
TGTGCCAGTCGGGGGAGGGGCGCCCTGAACACTGAAGCTTTCTTT
CASRGRGALNTEAFF
>NA|TRBJ2-7|TRBV5-4|NA
TGTGCCAGCAGCTTACAGGGGGGGAACGAGCAGTACTTC
CASSLQGGNEQYF
>NA|TRBJ1-5|TRBV27|NA
TGTGCCAGCAGTTTATGGGGGGACAATCAGCCCCAGCATTTT
CASSLWGDNQPQHF
>NA|TRBJ2-7|TRBV7-7|NA
TGTGCTCATCGGGGTGAGCAGTACTTC
CAHRGEQYF
>once|TRBJ1-1|TRBV28|NA
TGTGCCAGCAGTTTTAGGTTGCTTAAGGGGCCTCGGGACACTGAAGCTTTCTTT
CASSFRLLKGPRDTEAFF
>few|TRBJ1-1|TRBV7-9|NA
TGTGCCAGCAGCTTAGCCCTGGCTCAGAACACTGAAGCTTTCTTT
CASSLALAQNTEAFF
>NA|TRBJ2-1|TRBV10-3|TRBD2
TGTGCCATCAGTGATGGAGCGGGAGCCTACAATGAGCAGTTCTTC
CAISDGAGAYNEQFF
>NA|TRBJ2-7|TRBV6-1|TRBD2
TGTGCCAGCAGTGGCGGCGGGGGATTGGACGAGCAGTACTTC
CASSGGGGLDEQYF
>NA|TRBJ1-6|TRBV5-1|NA
TGCGCCAGCAGCTTGGCTGGGAAGGGGTCACCCCTCCACTTT
CASSLAGKGSPLHF
>NA|TRBJ1-2|TRBV2|NA
TGTGCCAGCAGTGAAAGTTGGCAGGGAATGCGGGGCTTC
CASSESWQGMRGF
>NA|TRBJ2-3|TRBV9|NA
TGTGCCAGCACCGAGGGCGGGGGCACAGATACGCAGTATTTT
CASTEGGGTDTQYF
>NA|TRBJ2-7|TRBV11-1|TRBD1
TGTGCCAGCAGCCCCAGGACAGGGAACTACGAGCAGTACTTC
CASSPRTGNYEQYF
>NA|TRBJ2-7|TRBV6-1|NA
TGTGCCAGCAGTGAGCACAGATACGAGCAGTACTTC
CASSEHRYEQYF
>NA|TRBJ2-1|TRBV28|TRBD2
TGTGCCAGCAGTGTCCTGACTAGCGGGAACTCCTACAATGAGCAGTTCTTC
CASSVLTSGNSYNEQFF
>NA|TRBJ2-7|TRBV6-6|TRBD1
TGTGCCAGCACCCCGCCAGGGGGCATCTACGAGCAGTACTTC
CASTPPGGIYEQYF
>NA|TRBJ1-1|TRBV28|TRBD1
TGTGCCAGCAGTCCAATCCCTTCAACAGGGGGGAACACTGAAGCTTTCTTT
CASSPIPSTGGNTEAFF
>NA|TRBJ1-2|TRBV5-4|NA
TGTGCCAGCAGCCTCCCCGGGGACTATGGCTACACCTTC
CASSLPGDYGYTF
>NA|TRBJ1-1|TRBV6-1|NA
TGTGCCACCCGGGGGGGGACCGCCAACACTGAAGCTTTCTTT
CATRGGTANTEAFF
>NA|TRBJ2-7|TRBV5-1|TRBD1
TGCGCCAGCAGTCGTGGACAGGCCGGCGAGCAGTACTTC
CASSRGQAGEQYF
>NA|TRBJ2-1|TRBV9|NA
TGTGCCAGCAGCGTAGGTCAGCGGGCTGGGGACAATGAGCAGTTCTTC
CASSVGQRAGDNEQFF
>NA|TRBJ1-2|TRBV5-1|TRBD1
TGCGCCAGCAGCTTGGGCGGGACAGGGGACCCTCGCGGGTTAAGCTACACCTTC
CASSLGGTGDPRGLSYTF
>few|TRBJ2-5|TRBV9|TRBD2
TGTGCCAGCAGCCCAGGGACTAGCGGGAGAAATATGGAGACCCAGTACTTC
CASSPGTSGRNMETQYF
>NA|TRBJ1-5|TRBV2|NA
TGTGCCAGCAGTGATAGGACAGGCAATCAGCCCCAGCATTTT
CASSDRTGNQPQHF
>NA|TRBJ2-1|TRBV5-1|NA
TGCGCCAGCAGCTTGGGCACTAGCAGCCACAATGAGCAGTTCTTC
CASSLGTSSHNEQFF
>NA|TRBJ2-6|TRBV9|NA
TGTGCCAGCAGCGTAGAATTAGGGGCTGGGGCCAACGTCCTGACTTTC
CASSVELGAGANVLTF